The clone carrying this T cell receptor beta chain was seen a handful of times. These data belong to a study of T cells in tuberculosis. Time point noted: new active TB diagnosis, blood taken before or within 7 days of starting treatment. The V segment lost 3 bases and the J segment 5 bases; nucleotides outside the gene matches: 8. CDR1 and CDR2 from the germline V gene are SGDLS and YYNGEE. CDR3 length: 17 residues. Some clones are missing from TCRdb's copy, which holds only in-frame ones; the method was immunoSEQ multiplex PCR. The sample yields about 22,000 clones, around 85% seen once. Sample: PBMCs, taken at tuberculosis diagnosis. The rearrangement joins TRBV9 to TRBJ2-2, with 12 bases identical to TRBD1. The sequence derives from an adult with tuberculosis. The CDR3 bases are TGTGCCAGCAGCGCCTCCGGGACAGGGGGCTGGACCGGGGAGCTGTTTTTT. This encodes CASSASGTGGWTGELFF.